This T cell receptor beta chain emerged from a study of immune heterogeneity within non-small cell lung tumors. In a multiplex PCR, 32 V and 13 J primers amplified TCR beta CDR3. TCRdb analysed the multiplex PCR reads with MiXCR anew, one entry per CDR3 protein. The table lists over 1,500 distinct CDR3 sequences, about 46% of them singletons. Overall study findings and caveats: The correlation between local T-cell clonality and local tumor mutational burden was positive, moderate in strength and statistically significant, with R 0.3 to 0.4. There were identical dominant CDR3 beta clonotypes recurring across tumor sites within a patient, together with site-unique high-frequency clones.

Template material comprised bulk tumor genomic DNA at 550 to 650 ng per sample. Primary tumors were biopsied several times each, far apart, intraoperatively. Patients had untreated, newly diagnosed non-small cell lung cancer and underwent curative surgery. CDR1 and CDR2 from the germline V gene are MNHEY and SVGAGI. V dropped 0 bases and J dropped 4 bases, with 13 bases sitting between them. This CDR3 is built from 15 residues. A note on this clonotype: As yet, its antigen is unknown.

The TCR originated in a man between 70 and 80 years old with non-small cell lung cancer. The V gene is TRBV6-5, the J gene TRBJ2-7, with TRBD2 as a possible D gene (6 bases). Sequences were obtained from lung tumor tissue. CDR3 in DNA: TGTGCCAGCAGTTACTCAGGGGCGGGAATTTACGAGCAGTACTTC. It codes for CASSYSGAGIYEQYF.